These 27 T cell receptor beta chains came from one sample sequenced in a study of T cell responses to AZD1222 COVID-19 vaccine. Profiling relied on immunoSEQ multiplex PCR, and the TCRdb table lists in-frame clones only, not all of them. The table includes roughly 90,000 clones, just over 90% detected once. Sequences were derived from peripheral blood, sampled on day 0 of MenACWY control vaccination. The receptors here all came from an adult in good health.

This sequence joins TRBV28 and TRBJ1-3; no reliable D call. The CDR3 has 13 amino acids. Trimming took off 4 bases at V and 7 bases at J, with 11 bases between the two ends. CDR1 is MDHEN, CDR2 SYDVKM, per germline. Here the CDR3 DNA reads TGTGCCAGCAGTTCTGCCCCGTACAACACCATATATTTT. Residues: CASSSAPYNTIYF.

This clone was counted once. This chain links TRBV29-1 with TRBJ2-1; maybe TRBD2 (11 bases). Between the trimmed V and J ends, which lost 8 bases and 0 bases, there was a span of 35 bases. Per germline, CDR1 SQVTM and CDR2 ANQGSEA. This CDR3 contains 21 residues. This CDR3 reads CSIRTGGTGSGRASSYNEQFF. CDR3 sequence (DNA): TGCAGCATTAGGACAGGGGGTACAGGTAGCGGGAGGGCGAGCTCCTACAATGAGCAGTTCTTC.

The V gene is TRBV10-2, the J gene TRBJ1-3; D remains ambiguous. V lost 3 bases to trimming and J lost 1 base, with 7 bases between them. This CDR3 region has 14 residues. Germline V gives CDR1 WSHSY, CDR2 SAAADI. CDR3 sequence reads: CASSDAESGNTIYF. The CDR3 bases are TGCGCCAGCAGTGATGCGGAGTCTGGAAACACCATATATTTT.

The genes are TRBV4-1 and TRBJ2-2, with D perhaps being TRBD1 or TRBD2 (5 bases each). Per germline, CDR1 MGHRA and CDR2 YSYEKL. The V and J ends lost 3 bases and 5 bases respectively, with 28 bases between them. The CDR3 extends over 20 amino acids. In nucleotides, the CDR3 is TGCGCCAGCAGCCATCTATCTCCCAGGCCCGGGACGGTTTCTACCGGGGAGCTGTTTTTT. It codes for CASSHLSPRPGTVSTGELFF.

The J gene is TRBJ2-7, the V gene TRBV28, with TRBD1 matching 10 bases. Losses at the gene ends were 5 bases for V and 5 bases for J; bases not matched to a gene: 9. The CDR3 contains 15 residues. Germline lookup yields CDR1 MDHEN and CDR2 SYDVKM. CDR3 DNA: TGTGCCAGCAGTGCACCCGGGACAGGGGTCGACGAGCAGTACTTC. It yields the protein CASSAPGTGVDEQYF. Filled out from reference TRBV28 and TRBJ2-7, the complete variable domain reads DVKVTQSSRYLVKRTGEKVFLECVQDMDHENMFWYRQDPGLGLRLIYFSYDVKMKEKGDIPEGYSVSREKKERFSLILESASTNQTSMYLCASSAPGTGVDEQYFGPGTRLTVT.

V gene TRBV7-6 combines with J gene TRBJ2-1; TRBD2 agrees at 11 bases. There are 16 residues in the CDR3. CDR1 and CDR2 (germline): SGHVS, FNYEAQ. With V trimmed by 5 bases and J by 3 bases, 6 bases remained unmatched. Here the CDR3 reads CASSRTGTSGYNEQFF. The CDR3 DNA sequence: TGTGCCAGCAGCCGAACAGGGACTAGCGGCTACAATGAGCAGTTCTTC.

The chain couples TRBV5-1 to TRBJ2-7, with 10 bases identical to TRBD1. Trimming at V came to 8 bases and at J to 7 bases, leaving 6 bases not matched to a gene. Germline assignment: CDR1 SGHRS and CDR2 YFSETQ. There are 12 residues in the CDR3. The CDR3 protein is CASRQGAGEQYF. As DNA, the CDR3 is TGCGCCAGTCGACAGGGGGCTGGGGAGCAGTACTTC.

The chain joins TRBV6-2 or TRBV6-3 to TRBJ2-1; no clear D. V lost 5 bases to trimming and J lost 5 bases, with 16 bases between them. The CDR3 extends over 15 amino acids. Germline V CDR1 and CDR2: MNHEY, SVGEGT. The CDR3 nucleotides read TGTGCCAGCAGTCCGCCCCCCGGTACGGACAATGAGCAGTTCTTC. Translated: CASSPPPGTDNEQFF.

This clone is a singleton in its sample. The V and J genes are TRBV6-5 and TRBJ1-1; D is perhaps TRBD1 (5 bases). Germline assignment: CDR1 MNHEY and CDR2 SVGAGI. Trimming stripped 7 bases from V and 6 bases from J, with 21 bases between. The CDR3 sequence is 15 residues long. Here the CDR3 reads CASIPFGTPMAEAFF. CDR3 in DNA: TGTGCCAGCATACCCTTCGGGACTCCAATGGCTGAAGCTTTCTTT.

The V and J genes are TRBV3-1 (or the pseudogene TRBV3-2) and TRBJ1-2; no clear D gene. The V gene lost 1 base and the J gene lost 6 bases, with 12 bases spanning the gap. The CDR3 extends over 14 amino acids. Germline lookup yields CDR1 LGHDT and CDR2 YNNKEL (reference sequence). The CDR3 region is CASSQGGMKNGYTF. CDR3 coding DNA: TGTGCCAGCAGCCAAGGTGGTATGAAGAATGGCTACACCTTC.

This chain links TRBV6-1 with TRBJ1-2; D is uncertain. V was shortened by 1 base and J by 3 bases, with 12 bases between the two germline ends. The CDR3 sequence is 15 residues long. The germline V gene encodes CDR1 MNHNS and CDR2 SASEGT. The CDR3 region is CASSEEVPTDYGYTF. CDR3 nucleotide sequence: TGTGCCAGCAGTGAAGAGGTCCCTACGGACTATGGCTACACCTTC.

V is TRBV19 and J is TRBJ2-2, with TRBD2 as a possible D gene (6 bases). With 3 bases removed from V and 3 bases from J, the gap between germline ends came to 23 bases. The CDR3 consists of 19 residues. CDR1 and CDR2 from the germline V gene are LNHDA and SQIVND (reference sequence). The CDR3 DNA follows: TGTGCCAGTAGTATTGGGTGGCTAGCGCCCGAGGTCGACACCGGGGAGCTGTTTTTT. As protein: CASSIGWLAPEVDTGELFF.

CDR3 protein: CASSRDSMNTEAFF. The CDR3 DNA reads as TGTGCCAGCAGCCGAGACAGTATGAACACTGAAGCTTTCTTT. The J gene is TRBJ1-1, the V gene TRBV6-4; a possible D gene is TRBD1 (5 bases). This CDR3 is 14 amino acids long. Deletions cut 6 bases from V and 0 bases from J, with 11 bases between. CDR1 is MRHNA and CDR2 is SNTAGT in the germline V gene.

The V gene is TRBV7-9, the J gene TRBJ2-4; no definite D call. Trimming took off 1 base at V and 2 bases at J, with 3 bases between the two ends. The CDR3 extends over 13 amino acids. From germline, CDR1 is SEHNR and CDR2 FQNEAQ (reference sequence). Written as DNA, the CDR3 is TGTGCCAGCAGCTTAGGAACCAAAAACATTCAGTACTTC. It yields the protein CASSLGTKNIQYF. Full variable domain (remainder filled in from reference TRBV7-9 and TRBJ2-4): DTGVSQNPRHKITKRGQNVTFRCDPISEHNRLYWYRQTLGQGPEFLTYFQNEAQLEKSRLLSDRFSAERPKGSFSTLEIQRTEQGDSAMYLCASSLGTKNIQYFGAGTRLSVL.

The V and J genes are TRBV6-5 and TRBJ2-4, with D tentatively TRBD1 or TRBD2 (5 bases each). The germline CDR1 and CDR2 sequences are MNHEY and SVGAGI. Trimming stripped 4 bases from V and 2 bases from J, with 9 bases between. The CDR3 has 14 residues. CDR3 protein: CASSSWGSKNIQYF. CDR3 coding DNA: TGTGCCAGCAGTTCTTGGGGGTCCAAAAACATTCAGTACTTC.

The chain combines TRBV4-3 with TRBJ1-1; weak D call: TRBD1 (6 bases). The CDR3 totals 14 residues. In germline, CDR1 is LGHNA, CDR2 YSLEER. The V end was cut by 5 bases, the J end by 4 bases, with 14 bases between. CDR3 nucleotides: TGCGCCAGCAGCGAGAGGACAGAGACCACTGAAGCTTTCTTT. The encoded protein is CASSERTETTEAFF.

This rearrangement joins TRBV10-3 to TRBJ2-7; the D gene is possibly TRBD2 (5 bases). The germline gives CDR1 ENHRY, CDR2 SYGVKD. The CDR3 has 14 residues. V dropped 0 bases and J dropped 4 bases, with 10 bases sitting between them. The DNA of the CDR3 is TGTGCCATCAGTGAGTCGGGCAGCGGTTACGAGCAGTACTTC. The encoded protein is CAISESGSGYEQYF.

The chain combines TRBV24-1 with TRBJ2-1; D gene ambiguous. Germline V lookup: CDR1 KGHDR, CDR2 SFDVKD. Trimming removed 1 base from V and 10 bases from J, with 7 bases in between. The CDR3 is made up of 12 amino acids. CDR3 sequence: CATSDFGAEQFF. The CDR3, as DNA: TGTGCCACCAGTGATTTCGGTGCAGAGCAGTTCTTC.

J is TRBJ2-7 and V is TRBV5-1; 9 nucleotides agree with TRBD1. Germline loops: CDR1 SGHRS, CDR2 YFSETQ. This CDR3 contains 15 residues. Germline trimming cut 4 bases from V and 6 bases from J; bases unmatched to any gene: 11. The CDR3 nucleotides read TGCGCCAGCAGCGTGCGGCCGGGACAGGGTTCCGAGCAGTACTTC. It specifies CASSVRPGQGSEQYF.

The chain recombines TRBV15 with TRBJ1-2; D might be TRBD1 (5 bases). CDR3 size: 15 residues. Germline CDR1 is LNHNV and CDR2 is YYDKDF (reference sequence). V lost 3 bases and J lost 2, with 13 bases in between. The CDR3 loop reads CATSRAGRLNYGYTF. CDR3 nucleotides: TGTGCCACCAGCAGGGCGGGACGGTTGAACTATGGCTACACCTTC. The entire variable domain, with the rest obtained from reference TRBV15 and TRBJ1-2, is as follows: DAMVIQNPRYQVTQFGKPVTLSCSQTLNHNVMYWYQQKSSQAPKLLFHYYDKDFNNEADTPDNFQSRRPNTSFCFLDIRSPGLGDTAMYLCATSRAGRLNYGYTFGSGTRLTVV.

J is TRBJ2-1 and V is TRBV14; D not certain. The V and J ends lost 1 base and 3 bases respectively, with 7 bases between them. The CDR3 has 14 residues. Germline CDR1 reads SGHDN; CDR2 reads FVKESK. The CDR3 nucleotides read TGTGCCAGCAGCCAAGTTCCGGTCTACAATGAGCAGTTCTTC. Amino acids: CASSQVPVYNEQFF.

This chain uses TRBV2 with TRBJ1-5; D possibly corresponds to TRBD1 (6 bases). Germline V gene sequence: CDR1 SNHLY, CDR2 FYNNEI. Trimming removed 6 bases from V and 4 bases from J, with 19 bases in between. This CDR3 is built from 16 residues. In DNA, the CDR3 is TGTGCCAGCAGAGGGGATACAGGGAGGGTGAATCAGCCCCAGCATTTT. Translating it yields CASRGDTGRVNQPQHF.

This sequence joins TRBV5-1 and TRBJ1-6; D is uncertain. The CDR3 covers 16 residues. From germline, CDR1 is SGHRS and CDR2 YFSETQ. V was trimmed by 2 bases and J by 10 bases, leaving 19 bases between them. The CDR3 is CASSFPPGGDKSPLHF. The CDR3 coding sequence is TGCGCCAGCAGCTTCCCCCCCGGCGGAGACAAGTCACCCCTCCACTTT. Combining the CDR3 with reference TRBV5-1 and TRBJ1-6 gives the whole variable domain KAGVTQTPRYLIKTRGQQVTLSCSPISGHRSVSWYQQTPGQGLQFLFEYFSETQRNKGNFPGRFSGRQFSNSRSEMNVSTLELGDSALYLCASSFPPGGDKSPLHFGNGTRLTVT.

The chain recombines TRBV10-3 with TRBJ1-4; D unclear. CDR1 ENHRY and CDR2 SYGVKD come from the germline V gene. Trimming removed 2 bases at V and 4 bases at J, with 5 bases between. The CDR3 runs 13 residues. The CDR3 loop is CAISEKINEKLFF. The CDR3, as DNA: TGTGCCATCAGTGAGAAGATTAATGAAAAACTGTTTTTT.

This rearrangement joins TRBV5-1 to TRBJ2-3, with D unclear. Trimming shortened V by 3 bases and J by 7 bases, and 15 bases separated the two germline ends. Germline V gene lookup returns CDR1 SGHRS and CDR2 YFSETQ. CDR3 size: 14 residues. The CDR3 region is CASSYERADNTQYF. The CDR3 DNA reads TGCGCCAGCAGCTACGAACGGGCTGACAATACGCAGTATTTT.

The sample holds a few counts of this clone. The V gene is TRBV7-6, the J gene TRBJ1-1; D is perhaps TRBD1 (5 bases). The CDR3 is made up of 12 amino acids. Trimming cost V 11 bases and J 0 bases, with 10 bases left between them. CDR1 and CDR2 from the germline V gene are SGHVS and FNYEAQ. The DNA for the CDR3 is TGTGCCGCGGGAGGGGTGAACACTGAAGCTTTCTTT. Translating it yields CAAGGVNTEAFF.

The rearrangement links TRBV28 to TRBJ1-5; a possible D gene is TRBD1 (5 bases). Germline assignment: CDR1 MDHEN and CDR2 SYDVKM. The CDR3 contains 17 residues. Trimming stripped 6 bases from V and 3 bases from J, with 21 bases between. CDR3 DNA sequence: TGTGCCAGCAGCCTCTTCGGCGGGGGGAATGTCAATCAGCCCCAGCATTTT. Its protein product is CASSLFGGGNVNQPQHF.